Following are 30 T cell receptor beta chains from one sample sequenced in a study of human T cells and chemical hapten exposure (dated by TCRdb to the early 2020s). The time point label, read with the paper, signifies: patch test 1, 2 weeks after DPC sensitization. The treatment or condition label corresponds to: therapeutic diphenylcyclopropenone sensitization with weekly scalp DPC. Libraries were built with RACE. TCRdb records NextSeq 500 as the sequencer. The raw public reads went through TCRdb reprocessing: fastp at Q25, MiXCR clone calling, in-frame beta chains kept. One record per CDR3 amino acid sequence lists the most common genes and DNA. Here the sample has some 180,000 distinct CDR3 sequences; approximately 20% occur a single time. The leading ten clones occupy under 8.5% of the sample. The sample consisted of whole blood, taken in connection with sensitization to the hapten diphenylcyclopropenone (DPC). These receptors were collected from a woman between 50 and 59 years old with alopecia areata. Some clones in this sample may be carry-over from other donors' samples.

This clonotype has just a few counts. The chain is built from TRBV29-1 and TRBJ2-2; possibly TRBD1 for D (5 bases). V lost 6 bases to trimming and J lost 6 bases, with 11 bases between them. This CDR3 has 12 amino acids. Germline-derived CDR1 and CDR2 are SQVTM and ANQGSEA. CDR3 loop: CSVDRFSGELFF. CDR3 coding DNA: TGCAGCGTCGACAGATTTTCCGGGGAGCTGTTTTTT.

The rearrangement uses TRBV6-2 or TRBV6-3 and TRBJ2-7, with 9 bases that match TRBD1. Germline CDR1 MNHEY, CDR2 SVGEGT. Germline trimming cut 6 bases from V and 1 base from J; bases unmatched to any gene: 4. The CDR3 contains 14 residues. For the CDR3, the DNA is TGTGCCAGCAGGAGGGACAGGGCTTCCTACGAGCAGTACTTC. It yields the protein CASRRDRASYEQYF.

The genes are TRBV6-5 and TRBJ1-6; unclear D gene. The CDR3 has 15 residues. Germline V gene lookup returns CDR1 MNHEY and CDR2 SVGAGI. V lost 3 bases and J lost 8, with 14 bases in between. CDR3 in DNA: TGTGCCAGCAGTTATAATCCTCCGGGAGATTCACCCCTCCACTTT. Translated: CASSYNPPGDSPLHF.

The chain links TRBV6-5 to TRBJ2-5; 7 nucleotides align to TRBD2. Germline CDR1 reads MNHEY; CDR2 reads SVGAGI. Trimming removed 0 bases from V and 0 bases from J; junction bases left unmatched: 4. The CDR3 length is 16 residues. CDR3: CASSYSPSGYQETQYF. Here the CDR3 DNA reads TGTGCCAGCAGTTACTCGCCTAGCGGATACCAAGAGACCCAGTACTTC.

This chain connects TRBV7-8 to TRBJ2-7, with 13 positions matching TRBD2. Germline CDR1 and CDR2: SGHVS and FQNEAQ. J was trimmed by 0 bases and V by 4 bases; bases with no gene match: 3. CDR3 length equals 16 residues. DNA for the CDR3: TGTGCCAGCAGCTCCCGGACTAGCGGGAGCTCCTACGAGCAGTACTTC. This sequence encodes CASSSRTSGSSYEQYF.

This clonotype was observed a few times. The chain couples TRBV2 to TRBJ2-1; D is uncertain. The germline CDR1 and CDR2 sequences are SNHLY and FYNNEI. Between the trimmed V and J ends, which lost 2 bases and 4 bases, there was a span of 6 bases. The CDR3 has 13 amino acids. This chain's CDR3 is CASSEFSYNEQFF. The CDR3, as DNA: TGTGCCAGCAGTGAATTCAGTTACAATGAGCAGTTCTTC.

The chain uses TRBV9 and TRBJ2-1; TRBD2 aligns across 9 bases. J was trimmed by 9 bases and V by 0 bases; bases with no gene match: 13. Germline loops: CDR1 SGDLS, CDR2 YYNGEE. CDR3 length: 17 amino acids. CDR3: CASSVGSWREGQGEQFF. The CDR3 DNA reads TGTGCCAGCAGCGTAGGATCGTGGCGGGAGGGCCAGGGTGAGCAGTTCTTC.

This chain uses TRBV29-1 with TRBJ1-1, with D tentatively TRBD1 (6 bases). CDR3 length equals 13 residues. Trimming pared 7 bases from V and 1 base from J, leaving 13 bases between. Per germline, CDR1 SQVTM and CDR2 ANQGSEA. Written as DNA, the CDR3 is TGCAGCGCCCAACTAGGGGGGAACACTGAAGCTTTCTTT. Encoded protein: CSAQLGGNTEAFF.

The rearrangement uses TRBV6-4 and TRBJ2-1, with D possibly being TRBD2 (5 bases). This CDR3 has 13 amino acids. V lost 4 bases, J lost 7 bases, and 11 bases lay in between. Germline lookup yields CDR1 MRHNA and CDR2 SNTAGT. The CDR3 region has the DNA TGTGCCAGCAGTGCCGAGCGGCGGAATGAGCAGTTCTTC. This codes for CASSAERRNEQFF.

This clonotype was seen repeatedly, ten times or more. V is TRBV14 and J is TRBJ1-2; D gene unclear. V was pared by 0 bases and J by 8 bases, with 16 bases between. The CDR3 spans 15 residues. Germline CDR1 is SGHDN and CDR2 is FVKESK. Here the CDR3 DNA reads TGTGCCAGCAGCCAAGATCTAAACAGCCGAAGGGGCTACACCTTC. Its translation is CASSQDLNSRRGYTF. Full variable domain (outside the CDR3, taken from reference TRBV14 and TRBJ1-2): EAGVTQFPSHSVIEKGQTVTLRCDPISGHDNLYWYRRVMGKEIKFLLHFVKESKQDESGMPNNRFLAERTGGTYSTLKVQPAELEDSGVYFCASSQDLNSRRGYTFGSGTRLTVV.

The rearrangement uses TRBV29-1 and TRBJ2-3; D not certain. The CDR3 has 14 amino acids. The germline V gene encodes CDR1 SQVTM and CDR2 ANQGSEA. V dropped 4 bases and J dropped 2 bases, with 13 bases sitting between them. Here the CDR3 reads CSVGGHPATDTQYF. CDR3 nucleotides: TGCAGCGTTGGGGGTCACCCGGCCACAGATACGCAGTATTTT.

V is TRBV20-1 and J is TRBJ2-7, with D unclear. V was clipped by 4 bases and J by 3 bases, with 1 base between them. CDR1 is DFQATT, CDR2 SNEGSKA, per germline (reference sequence). CDR3 length equals 9 residues. This CDR3 is CSANYEQYF. The CDR3 DNA follows: TGCAGTGCTAACTACGAGCAGTACTTC.

The chain uses TRBV5-1 and TRBJ2-7; perhaps TRBD1 as D (5 bases). Deletions cut 2 bases from V and 11 bases from J, with 14 bases between. This CDR3 has 12 residues. Germline V lookup: CDR1 SGHRS, CDR2 YFSETQ. CDR3 protein: CASSLTGEEKYF. The CDR3 DNA sequence: TGCGCCAGCAGCTTAACAGGCGAGGAGAAGTACTTC.

This sequence joins TRBV6-1 and TRBJ1-5; D unclear. Trimming shortened V by 6 bases and J by 5 bases, and 11 bases separated the two germline ends. In germline, CDR1 is MNHNS, CDR2 SASEGT. This CDR3 has 13 amino acids. The CDR3 spells CASRTSVDQPQHF. The CDR3 bases are TGTGCCAGCAGGACCTCAGTGGATCAGCCCCAGCATTTT.

This clonotype showed up many times. The V call is TRBV20-1, the J call TRBJ2-1, with 15 bases aligning to TRBD2. Looked up from germline, CDR1 is DFQATT and CDR2 is SNEGSKA (reference sequence). The CDR3 is made up of 14 amino acids. V was pared by 5 bases and J by 9 bases, with 5 bases of the junction left unmatched. The CDR3 spells CSAGLAGGPGEQFF. In nucleotides, the CDR3 is TGCAGTGCTGGACTAGCGGGAGGGCCCGGTGAGCAGTTCTTC.

This clonotype was seen at least ten times. V is TRBV20-1 and J is TRBJ1-1; D unresolved. The CDR3 runs to 14 residues. Trimming removed 6 bases at V and 4 bases at J, with 18 bases between. Germline assignment: CDR1 DFQATT and CDR2 SNEGSKA (reference sequence). This CDR3 reads CSANPIRAGTEAFF. CDR3 DNA sequence: TGCAGTGCCAATCCAATCCGGGCGGGCACTGAAGCTTTCTTT.

This clonotype showed up just a few times. The J gene is TRBJ2-1, the V gene TRBV12-3 or TRBV12-4; unclear D gene. The V end was cut by 7 bases, the J end by 10 bases, with 11 bases between. The CDR3 is 11 amino acids. The CDR3 spells CASMSRLEQFF. In DNA form, the CDR3 reads TGTGCCAGCATGTCCCGACTCGAGCAGTTCTTC.

Only a few counts were recorded for this clonotype. This sequence joins TRBV19 and TRBJ2-6; D possibly corresponds to TRBD2 (5 bases). Trimming pared 4 bases from V and 0 bases from J, leaving 16 bases between. Germline CDR1 is LNHDA and CDR2 is SQIVND (reference sequence). The CDR3 extends over 18 amino acids. This CDR3 reads CASSKVGETRSGANVLTF. As DNA, the CDR3 is TGTGCCAGTAGTAAGGTCGGGGAAACCCGCTCTGGGGCCAACGTCCTGACTTTC.

For this clonotype: Germline is not matched at one junction end, which may reflect a read error. The chain carries TRBV6-5 and TRBJ1-6, with TRBD1 as a possible D gene (5 bases). The CDR3 loop spans 17 amino acids. Germline V lookup: CDR1 MNHEY, CDR2 SVGAGI. CDR3 in amino acids: CVSSRDALGRRNSPLHF. The CDR3 DNA sequence: TGTGTCAGCAGTCGCGATGCCCTGGGACGGAGAAATTCACCCCTCCACTTT.

The chain couples TRBV11-2 to TRBJ2-3; D assignment may be TRBD1 or TRBD2 (5 bases each). Germline CDR1 reads SGHAT; CDR2 reads FQNNGV. This CDR3 has 10 residues. The ends were cut back, 11 bases at V and 3 bases at J, with 6 bases in the middle. The CDR3 region is CAWGTDTQYF. CDR3 nucleotides: TGTGCCTGGGGGACAGATACGCAGTATTTT.

This sequence joins TRBV14 and TRBJ1-1, with no clear D. The germline gives CDR1 SGHDN, CDR2 FVKESK. V was clipped by 3 bases and J by 0 bases, with 5 bases between them. This CDR3 comprises 13 residues. The CDR3 DNA reads TGTGCCAGCAGCCAGGGGATGAACACTGAAGCTTTCTTT. The encoded protein is CASSQGMNTEAFF. Based on the CDR3 plus reference TRBV14 and TRBJ1-1, the full variable domain is EAGVTQFPSHSVIEKGQTVTLRCDPISGHDNLYWYRRVMGKEIKFLLHFVKESKQDESGMPNNRFLAERTGGTYSTLKVQPAELEDSGVYFCASSQGMNTEAFFGQGTRLTVV.

This clonotype occurred a few times. This chain links TRBV20-1 with TRBJ1-5, with D perhaps matching TRBD1 (5 bases). The CDR3 contains 14 residues. V lost 6 bases to trimming and J lost 2 bases, with 14 bases between them. Germline loops: CDR1 DFQATT, CDR2 SNEGSKA (reference sequence). The CDR3 DNA reads as TGCAGTGCGCAGACAGCCGTGGGCAATCAGCCCCAGCATTTT. Translated, it gives CSAQTAVGNQPQHF.

CDR3 region: CASSLSLGPPFLDTQYF. CDR3 DNA sequence: TGCGCCAGCAGCTTGAGTCTGGGACCCCCTTTTCTAGATACGCAGTATTTT. The genes are TRBV5-1 and TRBJ2-3; D assignment may be TRBD1 or TRBD2 (5 bases each). Trimming removed 1 base from V and 5 bases from J, with 20 bases in between. CDR3 length: 17 amino acids. CDR1 is SGHRS and CDR2 is YFSETQ in the germline V gene. The full variable domain, rest sourced from reference TRBV5-1 and TRBJ2-3, is KAGVTQTPRYLIKTRGQQVTLSCSPISGHRSVSWYQQTPGQGLQFLFEYFSETQRNKGNFPGRFSGRQFSNSRSEMNVSTLELGDSALYLCASSLSLGPPFLDTQYFGPGTRLTVL.

This clonotype was detected ten times or more. This chain joins TRBV7-3 and TRBJ1-1, with 9 bases lining up with TRBD1. The CDR3 runs to 14 residues. The V and J ends lost 5 bases and 11 bases, in that order; junction bases with no gene match: 12. From germline, CDR1 is SGHTA and CDR2 FQGTGA. The CDR3 DNA reads as TGTGCCAGCAGCCGATCCGGGACAGGGTCTACGGCTTTCTTT. This encodes CASSRSGTGSTAFF.

The sample holds a few counts of this clonotype. The V gene is TRBV2, the J gene TRBJ1-2, with TRBD1 matching 8 bases. With V trimmed by 6 bases and J by 5 bases, 14 bases remained unmatched. The CDR3 consists of 16 residues. Germline V lookup: CDR1 SNHLY, CDR2 FYNNEI. CDR3 sequence (DNA): TGTGCCAGCAGGGGGTCCCTAATTGACAGGGGTTATGGCTACACCTTC. It yields the protein CASRGSLIDRGYGYTF.

The chain has TRBV20-1 and TRBJ2-3; 13 bases agree with TRBD2. Unmatched junction bases numbered 13, after V lost 5 bases and J lost 5 bases. In germline, CDR1 is DFQATT, CDR2 SNEGSKA (reference sequence). The CDR3 covers 17 residues. In DNA form, the CDR3 reads TGCAGTGCTCCGCGCCTGAGACTAGCGGGAGGAGTAGATACGCAGTATTTT. Its translation: CSAPRLRLAGGVDTQYF.

This clonotype showed up just a few times. The chain uses TRBV6-1 and TRBJ2-5; D is possibly TRBD1 (5 bases). Germline V gene sequence: CDR1 MNHNS, CDR2 SASEGT. The CDR3 covers 15 residues. The germline V and J ends were trimmed by 1 base and 1 base, with 10 bases remaining between them. Here the CDR3 DNA reads TGTGCCAGCAGTGAAGTCAGGGCCCTCCAAGAGACCCAGTACTTC. Protein product: CASSEVRALQETQYF.

A few counts support this clonotype. This chain links TRBV6-5 with TRBJ2-2; D is unclear. V lost 5 bases, J lost 4 bases, and 8 bases lay in between. Germline assignment: CDR1 MNHEY and CDR2 SVGAGI. The CDR3 consists of 13 residues. CDR3 bases: TGTGCCAGCAGTCGGGTAACCACCGGGGAGCTGTTTTTT. It is translated as CASSRVTTGELFF.

The CDR3 DNA reads as TGTGCCAGCAGCCAAGACACGACCCTACGTCAGTACTTC. As protein: CASSQDTTLRQYF. This rearrangement joins TRBV4-2 to TRBJ2-4, with no clear D. The CDR3 runs 13 residues. Germline V gene sequence: CDR1 LGHNA, CDR2 YNFKEQ. The germline V and J ends were trimmed by 0 bases and 12 bases, with 12 bases remaining between them.

The gene calls are TRBV6-2 or TRBV6-3 and TRBJ1-2; 7 positions agree with TRBD1. CDR1 is MNHEY, CDR2 SVGEGT, per germline. The CDR3 runs to 13 residues. J gave up 6 bases and V 7 bases, and 8 bases lay outside the gene matches. CDR3 loop: CASTRGLVDGYTF. The CDR3 DNA sequence: TGTGCCAGCACTAGGGGGCTCGTTGATGGCTACACCTTC.